This paragraph covers one TCR beta chain sequence. The antigen is not known. PCR employed 60 Vbeta and 13 Jbeta primers. The table came from immunoSEQ multiplex PCR; TCRdb's copy has only in-frame clones and leaves some out. The sample has more than 100,000 clones, around 76% seen once. This sample is drawn from a study of cytomegalovirus exposure and HLA in healthy donors. Study observations and caveats: The study recorded over 150 TCR beta chains that were cytomegalovirus-associated. Reports state that TCR beta sequences accurately predicted most subjects' HLA-A and HLA-B alleles. A later analysis reportedly found that, within productive TCRs, an Asian-associated ancestry cluster had fewer N-insertions than the mean observed across the roughly 610 donors. An apparent linkage of common viral pathogens to several of the most significant clusters emerged in a later analysis.

The germline V gene has CDR1 GTSNPN and CDR2 SVGIG (reference sequence). V was cut by 4 bases and J by 9 bases, with 19 bases left in between. CDR3 length: 14 amino acids. The gene calls are TRBV30 and TRBJ1-3, with D perhaps TRBD1 (5 bases). Sequencing was performed on PBMCs. This sequence originates from a man in his 60s in good health and CMV-seropositive. In nucleotides, the CDR3 is TGTGCCTGGACCACGCAAGGGGCCCTTGGCACCATATATTTT. It codes for CAWTTQGALGTIYF.